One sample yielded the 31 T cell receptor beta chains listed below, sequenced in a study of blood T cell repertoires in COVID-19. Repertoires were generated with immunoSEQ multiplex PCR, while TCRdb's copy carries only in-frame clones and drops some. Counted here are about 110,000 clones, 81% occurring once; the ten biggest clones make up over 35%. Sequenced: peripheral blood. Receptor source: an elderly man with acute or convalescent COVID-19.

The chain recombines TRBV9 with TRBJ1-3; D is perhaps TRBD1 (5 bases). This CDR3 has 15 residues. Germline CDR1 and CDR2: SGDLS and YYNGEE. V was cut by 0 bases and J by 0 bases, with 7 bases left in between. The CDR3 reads CASSVGRGSGNTIYF. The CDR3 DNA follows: TGTGCCAGCAGCGTAGGTAGGGGCTCTGGAAACACCATATATTTT.

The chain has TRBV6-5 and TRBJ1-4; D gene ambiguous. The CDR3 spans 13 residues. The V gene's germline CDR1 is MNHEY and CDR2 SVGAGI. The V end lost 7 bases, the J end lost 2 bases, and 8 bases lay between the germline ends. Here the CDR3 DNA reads TGTGCCAGCAAACGGGTTACTAATGAAAAACTGTTTTTT. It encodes CASKRVTNEKLFF.

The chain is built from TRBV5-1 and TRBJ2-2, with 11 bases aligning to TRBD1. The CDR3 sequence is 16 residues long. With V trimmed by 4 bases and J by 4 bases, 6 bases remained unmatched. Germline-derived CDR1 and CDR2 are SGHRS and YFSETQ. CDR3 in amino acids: CASSPSGTGGTGELFF. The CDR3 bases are TGCGCCAGCAGCCCATCCGGGACAGGGGGCACCGGGGAGCTGTTTTTT. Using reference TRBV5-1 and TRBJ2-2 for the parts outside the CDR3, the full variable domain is KAGVTQTPRYLIKTRGQQVTLSCSPISGHRSVSWYQQTPGQGLQFLFEYFSETQRNKGNFPGRFSGRQFSNSRSEMNVSTLELGDSALYLCASSPSGTGGTGELFFGEGSRLTVL.

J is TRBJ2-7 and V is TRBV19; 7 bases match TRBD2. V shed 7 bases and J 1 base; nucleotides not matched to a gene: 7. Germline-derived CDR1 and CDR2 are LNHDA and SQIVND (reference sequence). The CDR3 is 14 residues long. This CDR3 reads CASKASGGSYEQYF. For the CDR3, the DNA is TGTGCCAGTAAAGCTAGCGGTGGTTCCTACGAGCAGTACTTC.

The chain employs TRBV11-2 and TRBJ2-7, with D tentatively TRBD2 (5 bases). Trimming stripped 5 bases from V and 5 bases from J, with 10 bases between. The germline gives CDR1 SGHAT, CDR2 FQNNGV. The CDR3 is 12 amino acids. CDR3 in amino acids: CASSPTNHEQYF. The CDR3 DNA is TGTGCCAGCAGCCCGACTAACCACGAGCAGTACTTC.

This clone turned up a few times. The CDR3 region has the DNA TGTGCCAGCAGTGAAGCGCTGGGGGTACAGGGAGAAGCTTTCTTT. Translation: CASSEALGVQGEAFF. The chain recombines TRBV2 with TRBJ1-1, with D perhaps TRBD1 (6 bases). The V gene lost 0 bases and the J gene lost 8 bases, with 16 bases spanning the gap. There are 15 residues in the CDR3. Germline CDR1 reads SNHLY; CDR2 reads FYNNEI.

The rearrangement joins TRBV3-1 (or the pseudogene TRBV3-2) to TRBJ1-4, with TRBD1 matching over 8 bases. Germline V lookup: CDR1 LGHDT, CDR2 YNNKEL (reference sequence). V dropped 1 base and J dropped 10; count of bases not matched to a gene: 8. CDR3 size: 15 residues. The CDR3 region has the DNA TGTGCCAGCAGCCAAGGTCCGGGACAGGAGGGAAAACTGTTTTTT. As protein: CASSQGPGQEGKLFF.

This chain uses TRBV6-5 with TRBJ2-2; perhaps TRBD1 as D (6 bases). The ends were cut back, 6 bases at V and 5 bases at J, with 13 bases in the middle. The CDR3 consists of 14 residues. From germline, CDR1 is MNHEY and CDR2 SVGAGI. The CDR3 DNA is TGTGCCAGCAGCGGGACACAGGTTACCGGGGAGCTGTTTTTT. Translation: CASSGTQVTGELFF.

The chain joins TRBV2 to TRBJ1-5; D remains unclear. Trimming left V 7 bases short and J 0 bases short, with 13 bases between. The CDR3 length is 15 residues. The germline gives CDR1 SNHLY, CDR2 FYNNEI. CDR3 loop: CASKRLSYSNQPQHF. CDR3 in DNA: TGTGCCAGCAAGCGTCTGAGTTATAGCAATCAGCCCCAGCATTTT.

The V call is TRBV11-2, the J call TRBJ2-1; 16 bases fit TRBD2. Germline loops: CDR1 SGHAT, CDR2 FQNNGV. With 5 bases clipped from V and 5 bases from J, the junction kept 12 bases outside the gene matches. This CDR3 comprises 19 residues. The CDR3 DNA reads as TGTGCCAGCAGCCCTAGCCTCGGGACTAGCGGGAGGGGTAACAATGAGCAGTTCTTC. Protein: CASSPSLGTSGRGNNEQFF.

CDR3 region: CASSRGGYNEQFF. CDR3 coding DNA: TGTGCCAGCAGCCGAGGTGGATACAATGAGCAGTTCTTC. V usage is TRBV7-3 and J usage is TRBJ2-1, with D hard to call. The CDR3 length is 13 residues. The germline CDR1 and CDR2 sequences are SGHTA and FQGTGA. With 5 bases removed from V and 4 bases from J, the gap between germline ends came to 9 bases.

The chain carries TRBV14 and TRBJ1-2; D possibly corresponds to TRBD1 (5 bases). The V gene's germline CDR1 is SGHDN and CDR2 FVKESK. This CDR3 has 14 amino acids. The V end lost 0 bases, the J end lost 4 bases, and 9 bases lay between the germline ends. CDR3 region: CASSQDGRVYGYTF. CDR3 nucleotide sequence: TGTGCCAGCAGCCAAGATGGCAGGGTCTATGGCTACACCTTC.

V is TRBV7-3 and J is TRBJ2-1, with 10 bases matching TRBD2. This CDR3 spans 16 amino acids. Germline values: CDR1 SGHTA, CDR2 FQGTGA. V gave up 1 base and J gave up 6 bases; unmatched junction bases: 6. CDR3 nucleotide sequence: TGTGCCAGCAGCTTAAAGGCTAGCGGGAGAGGCAATGAGCAGTTCTTC. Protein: CASSLKASGRGNEQFF.

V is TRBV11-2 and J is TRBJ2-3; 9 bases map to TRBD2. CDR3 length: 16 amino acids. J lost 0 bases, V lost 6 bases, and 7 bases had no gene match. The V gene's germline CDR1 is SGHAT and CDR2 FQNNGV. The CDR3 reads CASSKLAGTSTDTQYF. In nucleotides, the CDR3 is TGTGCCAGCAGTAAACTAGCGGGTACTAGCACAGATACGCAGTATTTT.

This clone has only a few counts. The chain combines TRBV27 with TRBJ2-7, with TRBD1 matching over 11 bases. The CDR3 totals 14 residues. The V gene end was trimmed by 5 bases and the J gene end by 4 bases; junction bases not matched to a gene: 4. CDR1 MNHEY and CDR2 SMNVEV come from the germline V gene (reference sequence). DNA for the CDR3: TGTGCCAGCAGTAGGACAGGGGGCCCTTACGAGCAGTACTTC. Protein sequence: CASSRTGGPYEQYF.

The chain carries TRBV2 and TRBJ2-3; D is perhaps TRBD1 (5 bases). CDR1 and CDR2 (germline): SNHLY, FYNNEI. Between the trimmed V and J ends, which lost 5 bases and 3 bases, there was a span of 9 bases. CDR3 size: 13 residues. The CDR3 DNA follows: TGTGCCAGCAGTAAACAGGAAACAGATACGCAGTATTTT. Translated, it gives CASSKQETDTQYF. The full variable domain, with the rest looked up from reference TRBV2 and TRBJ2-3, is EPEVTQTPSHQVTQMGQEVILRCVPISNHLYFYWYRQILGQKVEFLVSFYNNEISEKSEIFDDQFSVERPDGSNFTLKIRSTKLEDSAMYFCASSKQETDTQYFGPGTRLTVL.

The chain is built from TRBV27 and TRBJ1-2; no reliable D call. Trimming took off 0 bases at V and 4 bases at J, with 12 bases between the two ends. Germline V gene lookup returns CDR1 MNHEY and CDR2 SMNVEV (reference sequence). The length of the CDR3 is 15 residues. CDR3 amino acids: CASSLSRASPYGYTF. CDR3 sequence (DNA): TGTGCCAGCAGTTTATCGAGGGCGAGCCCCTATGGCTACACCTTC.

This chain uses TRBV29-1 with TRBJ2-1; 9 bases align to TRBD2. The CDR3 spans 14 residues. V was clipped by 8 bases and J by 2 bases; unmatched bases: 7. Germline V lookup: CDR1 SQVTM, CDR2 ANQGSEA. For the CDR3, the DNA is TGCAGCCTTAGGACTAGCGCAGCCTACAATGAGCAGTTCTTC. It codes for CSLRTSAAYNEQFF.

The CDR3 bases are TGTGCCAGCAGTTACGGAGTAGCGGCATACAATGAGCAGTTCTTC. This codes for CASSYGVAAYNEQFF. The gene calls are TRBV6-2 or TRBV6-3 and TRBJ2-1; weak D call: TRBD2 (6 bases). Germline V gives CDR1 MNHEY, CDR2 SVGEGT. Trimming left V 2 bases short and J 4 bases short, with 12 bases between. This CDR3 has 15 residues.

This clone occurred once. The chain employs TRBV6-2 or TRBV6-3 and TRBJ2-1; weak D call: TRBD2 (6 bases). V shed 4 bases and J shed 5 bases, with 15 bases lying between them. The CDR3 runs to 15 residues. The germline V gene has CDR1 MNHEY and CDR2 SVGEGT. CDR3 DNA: TGTGCCAGCAGTTTTAGGGGACTCCGGAACAATGAGCAGTTCTTC. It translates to CASSFRGLRNNEQFF.

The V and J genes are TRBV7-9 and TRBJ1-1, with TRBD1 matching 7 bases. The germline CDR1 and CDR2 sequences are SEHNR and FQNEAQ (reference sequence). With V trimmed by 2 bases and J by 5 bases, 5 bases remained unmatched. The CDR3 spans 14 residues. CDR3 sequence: CASSLRQGLTEAFF. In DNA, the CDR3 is TGTGCCAGCAGCTTACGACAGGGACTTACTGAAGCTTTCTTT.

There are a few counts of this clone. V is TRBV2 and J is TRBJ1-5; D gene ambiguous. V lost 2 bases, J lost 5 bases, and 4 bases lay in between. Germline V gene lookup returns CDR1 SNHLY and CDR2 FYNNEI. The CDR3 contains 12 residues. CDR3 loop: CASSESYQPQHF. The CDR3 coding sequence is TGTGCCAGCAGTGAATCTTATCAGCCCCAGCATTTT.

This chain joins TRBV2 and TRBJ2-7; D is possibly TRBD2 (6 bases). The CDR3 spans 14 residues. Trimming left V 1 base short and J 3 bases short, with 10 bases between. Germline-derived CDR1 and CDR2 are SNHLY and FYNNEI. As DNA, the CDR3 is TGTGCCAGCAGTGAAGGGTGGAGGGTCTACGAGCAGTACTTC. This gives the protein CASSEGWRVYEQYF.

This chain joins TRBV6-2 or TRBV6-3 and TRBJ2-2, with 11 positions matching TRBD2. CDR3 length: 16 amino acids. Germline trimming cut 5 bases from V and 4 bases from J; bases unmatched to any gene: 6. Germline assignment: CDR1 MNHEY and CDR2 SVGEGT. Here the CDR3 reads CASSLLAGGTTGELFF. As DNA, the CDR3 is TGTGCCAGCAGTCTCCTAGCGGGAGGTACCACCGGGGAGCTGTTTTTT.

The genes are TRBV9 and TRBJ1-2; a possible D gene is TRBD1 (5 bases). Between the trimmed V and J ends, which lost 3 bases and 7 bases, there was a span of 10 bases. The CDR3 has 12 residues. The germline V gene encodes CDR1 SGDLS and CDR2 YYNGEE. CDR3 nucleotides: TGTGCCAGCAGCGCGGACATTAGTGGCTACACCTTC. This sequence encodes CASSADISGYTF.

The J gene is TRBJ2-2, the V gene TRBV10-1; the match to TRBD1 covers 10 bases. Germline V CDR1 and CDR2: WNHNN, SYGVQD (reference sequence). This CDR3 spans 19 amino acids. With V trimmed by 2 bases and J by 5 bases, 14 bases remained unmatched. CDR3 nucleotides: TGCGCCAGCAGTGAGGTCTCGACAGGGGGCTTATTGGGGACCGGGGAGCTGTTTTTT. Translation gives CASSEVSTGGLLGTGELFF.

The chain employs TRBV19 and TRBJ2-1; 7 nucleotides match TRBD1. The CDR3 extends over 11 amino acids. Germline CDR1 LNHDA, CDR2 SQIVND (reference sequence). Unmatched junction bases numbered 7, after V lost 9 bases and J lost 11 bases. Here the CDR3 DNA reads TGTGCCAGCGGAGACAGGGATAAGCAGTTCTTC. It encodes CASGDRDKQFF.

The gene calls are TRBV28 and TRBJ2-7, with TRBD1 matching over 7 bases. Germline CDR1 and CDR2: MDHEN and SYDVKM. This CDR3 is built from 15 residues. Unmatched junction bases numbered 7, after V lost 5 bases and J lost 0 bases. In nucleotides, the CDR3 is TGTGCCAGCAGTGCCACTCACAGGGGCTCCTACGAGCAGTACTTC. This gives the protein CASSATHRGSYEQYF.

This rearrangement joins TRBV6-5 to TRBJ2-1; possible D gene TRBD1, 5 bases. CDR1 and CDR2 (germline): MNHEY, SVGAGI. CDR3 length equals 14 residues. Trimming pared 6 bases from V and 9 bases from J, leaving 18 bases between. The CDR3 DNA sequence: TGTGCCAGCAGCTCCGGTCACCCAGGGCTTGAGCAGTTCTTC. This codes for CASSSGHPGLEQFF.

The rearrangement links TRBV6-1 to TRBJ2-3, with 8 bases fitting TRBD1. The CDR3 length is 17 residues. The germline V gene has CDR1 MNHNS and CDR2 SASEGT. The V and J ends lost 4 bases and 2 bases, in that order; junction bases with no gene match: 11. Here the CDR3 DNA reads TGTGCCAGCAGTGCCCAAACGACAGGGGAGGACACAGATACGCAGTATTTT. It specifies CASSAQTTGEDTDTQYF.

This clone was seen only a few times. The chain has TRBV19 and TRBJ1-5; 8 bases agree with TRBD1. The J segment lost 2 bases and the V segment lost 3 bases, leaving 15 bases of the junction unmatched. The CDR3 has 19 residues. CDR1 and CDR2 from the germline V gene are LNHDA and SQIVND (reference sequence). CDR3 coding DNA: TGTGCCAGTAGTATTAGGGGGACAGGAGGGGTGGACGGCAATCAGCCCCAGCATTTT. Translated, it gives CASSIRGTGGVDGNQPQHF.